This record looks at one TCR beta chain sequence and its context. This sample was taken from a study of response to subunit inactivated influenza vaccine. One entry per CDR3 protein, called by TCRdb with MiXCR from the RT-PCR reads. The sample holds 600,000 to 850,000 distinct CDR3 sequences, about 15% seen once. Germline CDR1 SGHAT, CDR2 FQNNGV. The CDR3 spans 17 residues. Trimming took 0 bases from V and 1 from J; bases not matched to a gene: 6. Sequencing was performed on PBMCs from blood, taken around 15 days before vaccination. The TCR originated in a man in his forties or fifties who received an inactivated influenza vaccine. J is TRBJ2-7 and V is TRBV11-2; 10 nucleotides align to TRBD1. CDR3 sequence reads: CASSLELPGQGSYEQYF. As DNA, the CDR3 is TGTGCCAGCAGCTTAGAACTACCGGGACAGGGGTCCTACGAGCAGTACTTC.